This record concerns one T cell receptor (beta chain) sequence. This clone showed up just a few times. Its antigen is unknown. Base qualities are not recorded, but no much larger clone differs from it by a single base. This specimen comes from a study of cutaneous CD30+ T cell lymphoproliferative disorder and hepatitis E (dated 2018 in TCRdb). The germline V gene provides CDR1 MGHRA and CDR2 YSYEKL. The junction carries 8 bases between V and J, which are trimmed by 2 bases and 6 bases respectively. The cysteine opens and the phenylalanine closes a CDR3 of 12 amino acids. The kept DNA is CDR3 alone, 36 bases in frame from the first base. The method behind the library was the immunoSEQ multiplex PCR assay. TCRdb took over this immuneACCESS table, retaining in-frame rearrangements with V and J assigned. Such tables are incomplete; in checked studies, under half of the missing clones stem from an unresolved V gene, and the remainder is unexplained. The sample contains fewer than 9,500 clones, just under 75% of them found a single time. About 1% of the sample lies in the top ten.

The chain is made from TRBV4-1 and TRBJ2-7; the D segment cannot be called with confidence. This clonotype was sampled from a human donor with a cutaneous T cell lymphoproliferative disorder associated with hepatitis E virus. Sequencing was done on a sample of blood. The DNA is as follows: TGCGCCAGCAGCCAACGAAACAGCGAGCAGTACTTC. Its coded protein is CASSQRNSEQYF.